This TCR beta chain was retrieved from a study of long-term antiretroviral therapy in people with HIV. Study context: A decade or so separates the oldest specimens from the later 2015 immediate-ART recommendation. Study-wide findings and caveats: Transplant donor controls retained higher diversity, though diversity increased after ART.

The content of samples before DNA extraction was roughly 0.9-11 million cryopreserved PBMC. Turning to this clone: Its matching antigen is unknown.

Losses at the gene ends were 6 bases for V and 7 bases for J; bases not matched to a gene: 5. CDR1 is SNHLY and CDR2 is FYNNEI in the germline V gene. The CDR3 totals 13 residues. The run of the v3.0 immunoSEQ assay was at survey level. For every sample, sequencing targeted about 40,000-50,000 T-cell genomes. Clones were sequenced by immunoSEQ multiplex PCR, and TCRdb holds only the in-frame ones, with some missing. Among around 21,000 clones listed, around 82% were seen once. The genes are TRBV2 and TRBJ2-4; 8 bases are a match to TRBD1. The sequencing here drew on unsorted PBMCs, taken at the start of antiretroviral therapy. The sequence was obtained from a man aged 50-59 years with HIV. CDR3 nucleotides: TGTGCCAGCAGAATGGACAGGGAGAACATTCAGTACTTC. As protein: CASRMDRENIQYF. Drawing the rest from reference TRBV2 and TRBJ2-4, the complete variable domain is EPEVTQTPSHQVTQMGQEVILRCVPISNHLYFYWYRQILGQKVEFLVSFYNNEISEKSEIFDDQFSVERPDGSNFTLKIRSTKLEDSAMYFCASRMDRENIQYFGAGTRLSVL.